These 15 T cell receptor beta chains came from one sample sequenced in a study of cytomegalovirus exposure and HLA in healthy donors. 13 Jbeta primers and 60 Vbeta primers were used for the PCR. This table comes from immunoSEQ multiplex PCR, and its TCRdb copy is limited to in-frame clones, with some not included. The sample lists about 35,000 clones, 80% seen once, with approximately 5.5% in the top ten. The sequenced sample consisted of PBMCs. The receptors derive from a male donor in good health and CMV-seronegative.

V is TRBV11-1 and J is TRBJ2-3, with D uncertain. This CDR3 is built from 14 residues. The V and J ends lost 1 base and 0 bases respectively, with 5 bases between them. The V gene's germline CDR1 is SGHAT and CDR2 FQDESV (reference sequence). As DNA, the CDR3 is TGTGCCAGCAGCTTAGGCCGGAGCACAGATACGCAGTATTTT. Translating gives CASSLGRSTDTQYF.

V is TRBV6-6 and J is TRBJ2-3; 8 bases align to TRBD2. CDR3 size: 15 residues. Germline-derived CDR1 and CDR2 are MNHNY and SVGAGI (reference sequence). Losses at the gene ends were 5 bases for V and 1 base for J; bases not matched to a gene: 5. The CDR3 DNA is TGTGCCAGCAGTACAGCGGGAGTAGGCACAGATACGCAGTATTTT. This gives the protein CASSTAGVGTDTQYF.

The V call is TRBV5-1, the J call TRBJ1-1, with 7 bases aligning to TRBD1. Germline V gene lookup returns CDR1 SGHRS and CDR2 YFSETQ. The CDR3 is made up of 11 amino acids. Germline trimming cut 5 bases from V and 8 bases from J; bases unmatched to any gene: 3. CDR3 amino acids: CASREQGEAFF. As DNA, the CDR3 is TGCGCCAGCAGAGAACAGGGGGAAGCTTTCTTT.

The CDR3 region has the DNA TGTGCCAGCAGTGAATACGGGACAGGGTCAGGGAACACCATATATTTT. Protein: CASSEYGTGSGNTIYF. This chain links TRBV25-1 with TRBJ1-3; 9 nucleotides match TRBD1. From germline, CDR1 is MGHDK and CDR2 SYGVNS. After removal of 0 bases from V and 7 bases from J, the junction contained 7 bases not matched to a gene. This CDR3 comprises 16 residues.

Concerning this clone: Within the sample, other DNA sequences also encode this same CDR3. V and J are TRBV2 and TRBJ1-1, with 7 positions matching TRBD1. V was clipped by 6 bases and J by 3 bases; unmatched bases: 7. This CDR3 is built from 14 residues. In germline, CDR1 is SNHLY, CDR2 FYNNEI. CDR3 DNA: TGTGCCAGCAGCCGAGGGGGCAGGCACACTGAAGCTTTCTTT. Translated: CASSRGGRHTEAFF.

This clone was seen a handful of times. The chain is built from TRBV6-1 and TRBJ1-1, with 9 bases identical to TRBD1. V trimming: 0 bases; J trimming: 11 bases; junction bases outside the gene matches: 10. The germline V gene encodes CDR1 MNHNS and CDR2 SASEGT. CDR3 size: 15 residues. The DNA for the CDR3 is TGTGCCAGCAGTGAAGCTGATACAGGGGGCGTCGCCGCTTTCTTT. Amino acids: CASSEADTGGVAAFF.

This clone was detected once. The chain combines TRBV7-3 with TRBJ2-5, with D perhaps TRBD2 (5 bases). Trimming took 6 bases from V and 5 from J, leaving 13 bases between them. The CDR3 consists of 13 residues. The V gene's germline CDR1 is SGHTA and CDR2 FQGTGA. CDR3 DNA: TGTGCCAGCAGTTCCGGACCGGGGGAGACCCAGTACTTC. Translating gives CASSSGPGETQYF.

This rearrangement joins TRBV5-1 to TRBJ1-6, with 7 bases identical to TRBD1. Germline assignment: CDR1 SGHRS and CDR2 YFSETQ. The CDR3 is 15 amino acids. V was pared by 4 bases and J by 5 bases, with 6 bases of the junction left unmatched. CDR3 DNA: TGCGCCAGCAGCCCTGGACAGGAGGATAATTCACCCCTCCACTTT. Amino acids: CASSPGQEDNSPLHF.

The chain recombines TRBV5-1 with TRBJ1-6; D call uncertain. CDR1 and CDR2 from the germline V gene are SGHRS and YFSETQ. Deletions cut 7 bases from V and 9 bases from J, with 14 bases between. This CDR3 is built from 13 residues. The CDR3 region has the DNA TGCGCCAGCCGGGATTTAGAGGGTTCACCCCTCCACTTT. Protein product: CASRDLEGSPLHF.

The chain is built from TRBV6-5 and TRBJ2-3; 9 nucleotides agree with TRBD1. The CDR3 has 15 amino acids. The V segment lost 6 bases and the J segment 4 bases; nucleotides outside the gene matches: 8. CDR1 and CDR2 from the germline V gene are MNHEY and SVGAGI. The CDR3 loop is CASRVIDRGADTQYF. CDR3 nucleotides: TGTGCCAGCAGGGTCATTGACAGGGGGGCAGATACGCAGTATTTT.

Only one count was recorded for this clone. The V and J genes are TRBV28 and TRBJ2-6; D gene uncertain. This CDR3 has 18 residues. CDR1 is MDHEN and CDR2 is SYDVKM in the germline V gene. Trimming pared 5 bases from V and 4 bases from J, leaving 21 bases between. As DNA, the CDR3 is TGTGCCAGCAGTCCCCTTAAAATTAGGCTAGTGGGGGCCAACGTCCTGACTTTC. This codes for CASSPLKIRLVGANVLTF. Supplemented by reference TRBV28 and TRBJ2-6, the full variable domain reads DVKVTQSSRYLVKRTGEKVFLECVQDMDHENMFWYRQDPGLGLRLIYFSYDVKMKEKGDIPEGYSVSREKKERFSLILESASTNQTSMYLCASSPLKIRLVGANVLTFGAGSRLTVL.

The J gene is TRBJ2-1, the V gene TRBV7-9; maybe TRBD1 (6 bases). CDR1 and CDR2 (germline): SEHNR, FQNEAQ (reference sequence). V lost 1 base, J lost 6 bases, and 13 bases lay in between. CDR3 length: 15 residues. Here the CDR3 DNA reads TGTGCCAGCAGCTTAGAGCGGAGAGGGGGCAATGAGCAGTTCTTC. Encoded protein: CASSLERRGGNEQFF.

A few counts support this clone. This chain links TRBV5-8 with TRBJ1-4, with 7 bases that match TRBD1. V was pared by 0 bases and J by 6 bases, with 2 bases of the junction left unmatched. Germline V gene data show CDR1 as SGHTS and CDR2 as YDEGEE. The CDR3 runs to 14 residues. CDR3 DNA: TGTGCCAGCAGCTTGGCCAGGGGGGATGAAAAACTGTTTTTT. Protein product: CASSLARGDEKLFF.

The count of this clone is one. The chain employs TRBV30 and TRBJ1-4; D not resolved. Deletions cut 2 bases from V and 8 bases from J, with 15 bases between. Germline V gene sequence: CDR1 GTSNPN, CDR2 SVGIG (reference sequence). The CDR3 spans 14 residues. CDR3 sequence reads: CAWSSPGFGEKLFF. Here the CDR3 DNA reads TGTGCCTGGAGTTCTCCGGGATTTGGGGAAAAACTGTTTTTT.

The chain recombines TRBV5-1 with TRBJ1-2; 8 bases line up with TRBD1. Germline V gene data show CDR1 as SGHRS and CDR2 as YFSETQ. This CDR3 comprises 13 residues. J gave up 4 bases and V 4 bases, and 3 bases lay outside the gene matches. The CDR3, as DNA: TGCGCCAGCAGCCTACAGGGGGGCTATGGCTACACCTTC. Its translation is CASSLQGGYGYTF.